This T cell receptor (beta chain) was captured by sequencing in a study of regulatory T cells in long-lasting Graves disease. Study details: Those Graves' patients who were newly diagnosed had been on antithyroid drugs under 3 months.

The V gene's germline CDR1 is ENHRY and CDR2 SYGVKD. Trimming removed 3 bases at V and 4 bases at J, with 15 bases between. There are 15 residues in the CDR3. The time point: newly diagnosed GD, antithyroid drugs for less than 3 months. PBMCs were the source of the RNA used for TCR sequencing. Study results and caveats: Favoring TRBV28, TRBJ1-2 and TRBJ2-5 was a feature seen in persistent disease.

Arm-PCR of CDR3 regions and iRepertoire HTBI primers were the basis on which TCR beta libraries were built. Per the authors' pipeline: Spanning all samples, the identified segments comprised some 66 TRBV and more than 11 TRBJ. TCRdb re-derived calls from the multiplex PCR reads in MiXCR, one entry per CDR3 protein. Clone size and V and J calls follow TCRdb, not the original study. This sample has 250,000 or so distinct CDR3 sequences, with roughly 21% found just once. This clonotype was picked up many times. Its antigen is still unknown. V is TRBV10-3 and J is TRBJ1-1; no clear D gene. The receptor's source is a female donor with Graves disease. The sequenced sample was peripheral blood mononuclear cells (PBMCs), obtained at new diagnosis, from a patient treated with antithyroid drugs. CDR3 nucleotides: TGTGCCATCAGTGATATTGCGAGAGGCGGCACTGAAGCTTTCTTT. The encoded protein is CAISDIARGGTEAFF.